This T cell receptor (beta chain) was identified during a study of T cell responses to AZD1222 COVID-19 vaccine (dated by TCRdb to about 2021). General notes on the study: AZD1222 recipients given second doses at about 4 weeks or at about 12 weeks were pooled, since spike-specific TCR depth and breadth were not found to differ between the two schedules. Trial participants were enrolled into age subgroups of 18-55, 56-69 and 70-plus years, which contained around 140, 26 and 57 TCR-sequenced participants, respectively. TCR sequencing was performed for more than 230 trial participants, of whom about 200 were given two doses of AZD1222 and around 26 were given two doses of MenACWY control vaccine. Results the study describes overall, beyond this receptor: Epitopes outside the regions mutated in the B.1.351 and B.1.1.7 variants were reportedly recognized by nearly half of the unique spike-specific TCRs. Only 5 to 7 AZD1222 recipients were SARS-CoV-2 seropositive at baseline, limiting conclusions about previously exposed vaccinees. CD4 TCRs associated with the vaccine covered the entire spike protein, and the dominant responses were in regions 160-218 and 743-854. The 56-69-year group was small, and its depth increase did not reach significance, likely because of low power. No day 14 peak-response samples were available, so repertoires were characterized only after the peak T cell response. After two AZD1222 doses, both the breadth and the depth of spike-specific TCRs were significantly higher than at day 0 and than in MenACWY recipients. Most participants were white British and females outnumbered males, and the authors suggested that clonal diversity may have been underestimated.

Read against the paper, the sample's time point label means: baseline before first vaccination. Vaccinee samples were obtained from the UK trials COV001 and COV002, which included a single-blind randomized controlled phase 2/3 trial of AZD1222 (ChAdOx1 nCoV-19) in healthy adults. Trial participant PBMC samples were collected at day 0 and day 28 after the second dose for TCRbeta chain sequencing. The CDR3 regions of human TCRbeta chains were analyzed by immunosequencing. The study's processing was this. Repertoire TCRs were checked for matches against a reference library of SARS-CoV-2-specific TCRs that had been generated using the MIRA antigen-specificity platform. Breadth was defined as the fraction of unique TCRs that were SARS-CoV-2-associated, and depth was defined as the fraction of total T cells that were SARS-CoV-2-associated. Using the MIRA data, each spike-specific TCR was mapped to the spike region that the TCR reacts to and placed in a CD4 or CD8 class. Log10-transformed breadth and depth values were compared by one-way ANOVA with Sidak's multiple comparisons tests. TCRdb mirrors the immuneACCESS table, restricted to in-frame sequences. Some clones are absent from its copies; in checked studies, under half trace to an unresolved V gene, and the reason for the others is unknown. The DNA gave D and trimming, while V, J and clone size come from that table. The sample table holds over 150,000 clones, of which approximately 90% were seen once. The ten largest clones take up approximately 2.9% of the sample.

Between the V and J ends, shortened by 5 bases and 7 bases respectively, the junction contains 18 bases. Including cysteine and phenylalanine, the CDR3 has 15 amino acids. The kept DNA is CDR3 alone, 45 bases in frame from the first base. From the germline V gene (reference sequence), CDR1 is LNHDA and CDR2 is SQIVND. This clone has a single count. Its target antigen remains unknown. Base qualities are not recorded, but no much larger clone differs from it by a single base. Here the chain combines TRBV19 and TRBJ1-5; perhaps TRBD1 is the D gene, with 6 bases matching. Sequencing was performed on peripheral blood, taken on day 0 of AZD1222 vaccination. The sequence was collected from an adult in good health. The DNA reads TGTGCCAGTAGTCCGAGGGCCCAGGGGCTGCAGCCCCAGCATTTT. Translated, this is CASSPRAQGLQPQHF.